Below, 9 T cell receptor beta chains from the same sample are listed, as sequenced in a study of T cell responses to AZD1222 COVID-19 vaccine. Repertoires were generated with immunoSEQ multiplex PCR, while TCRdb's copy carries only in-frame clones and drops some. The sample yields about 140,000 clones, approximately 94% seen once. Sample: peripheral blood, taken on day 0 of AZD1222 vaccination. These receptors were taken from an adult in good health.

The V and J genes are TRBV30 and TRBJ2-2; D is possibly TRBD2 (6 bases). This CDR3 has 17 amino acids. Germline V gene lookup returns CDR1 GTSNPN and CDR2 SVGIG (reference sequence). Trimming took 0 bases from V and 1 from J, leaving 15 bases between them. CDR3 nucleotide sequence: TGTGCCTGGAGTGTGGTCGCGGGGAGTTGGAACACCGGGGAGCTGTTTTTT. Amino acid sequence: CAWSVVAGSWNTGELFF.

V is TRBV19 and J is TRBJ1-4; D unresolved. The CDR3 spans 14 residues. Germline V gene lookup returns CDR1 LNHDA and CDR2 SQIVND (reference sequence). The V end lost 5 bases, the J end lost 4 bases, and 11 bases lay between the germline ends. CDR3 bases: TGTGCCAGTAGTCGAAGGCAGGTTAATGAAAAACTGTTTTTT. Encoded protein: CASSRRQVNEKLFF.

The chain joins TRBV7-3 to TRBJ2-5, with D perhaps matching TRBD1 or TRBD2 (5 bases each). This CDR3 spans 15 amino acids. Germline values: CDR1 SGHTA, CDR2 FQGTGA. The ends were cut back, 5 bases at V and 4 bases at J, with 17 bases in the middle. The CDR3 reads CASSPGGGRSETQYF. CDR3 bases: TGTGCCAGCAGCCCGGGTGGGGGACGGTCAGAGACCCAGTACTTC.

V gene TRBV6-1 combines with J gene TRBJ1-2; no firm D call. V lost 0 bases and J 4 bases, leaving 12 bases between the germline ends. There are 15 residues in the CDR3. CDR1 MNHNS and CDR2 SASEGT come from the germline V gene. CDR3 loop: CASSEAKAAFYGYTF. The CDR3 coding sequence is TGTGCCAGCAGTGAAGCCAAGGCCGCCTTCTATGGCTACACCTTC.

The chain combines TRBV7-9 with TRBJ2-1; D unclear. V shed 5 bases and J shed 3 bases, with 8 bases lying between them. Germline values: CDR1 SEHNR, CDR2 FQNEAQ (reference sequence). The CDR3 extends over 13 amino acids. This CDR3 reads CASSPTVYNEQFF. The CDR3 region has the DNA TGTGCCAGCAGCCCCACAGTCTACAATGAGCAGTTCTTC. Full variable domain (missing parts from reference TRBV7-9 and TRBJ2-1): DTGVSQNPRHKITKRGQNVTFRCDPISEHNRLYWYRQTLGQGPEFLTYFQNEAQLEKSRLLSDRFSAERPKGSFSTLEIQRTEQGDSAMYLCASSPTVYNEQFFGPGTRLTVL.

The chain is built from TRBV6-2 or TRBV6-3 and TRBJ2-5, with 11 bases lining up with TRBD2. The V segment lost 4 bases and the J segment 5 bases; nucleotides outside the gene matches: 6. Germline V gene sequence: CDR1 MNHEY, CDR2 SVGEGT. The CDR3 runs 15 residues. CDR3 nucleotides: TGTGCCAGCAGTTCGGCTAGCGGGGGGAGGGAGACCCAGTACTTC. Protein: CASSSASGGRETQYF.

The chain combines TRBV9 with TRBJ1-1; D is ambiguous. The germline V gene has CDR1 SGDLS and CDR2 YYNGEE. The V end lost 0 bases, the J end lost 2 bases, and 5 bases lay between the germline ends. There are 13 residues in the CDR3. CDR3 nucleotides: TGTGCCAGCAGCGTAGAATCTAACACTGAAGCTTTCTTT. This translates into CASSVESNTEAFF.

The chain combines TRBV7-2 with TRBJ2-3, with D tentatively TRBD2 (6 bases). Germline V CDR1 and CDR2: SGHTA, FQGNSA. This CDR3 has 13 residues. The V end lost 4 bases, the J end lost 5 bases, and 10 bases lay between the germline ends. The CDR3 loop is CASSSGLKDTQYF. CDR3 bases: TGTGCCAGCAGCTCGGGACTTAAAGATACGCAGTATTTT.

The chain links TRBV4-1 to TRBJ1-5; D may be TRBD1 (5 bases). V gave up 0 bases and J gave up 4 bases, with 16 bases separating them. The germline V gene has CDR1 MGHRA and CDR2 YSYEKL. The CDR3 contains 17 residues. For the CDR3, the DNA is TGCGCCAGCAGCCAAGAAGCAGGGCCCAGCCTAAATCAGCCCCAGCATTTT. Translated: CASSQEAGPSLNQPQHF.